This T cell receptor (beta chain) was sequenced during a study of cytomegalovirus exposure and HLA in healthy donors. The PCR was carried out with 60 Vbeta primers and 13 Jbeta primers. Assay: immunoSEQ multiplex PCR; the TCRdb copy retains only in-frame clones and omits some. The sample shows about 67,000 clones, and more than 15% sits with its ten largest clones. The CDR3 is 14 residues long. CDR1 is LNHDA, CDR2 SQIVND, per germline (reference sequence). V lost 7 bases, J lost 4 bases, and 7 bases stayed unmatched. Overall study results and limits: Among TCR beta chains, those listed as cytomegalovirus-associated numbered about 150. In the analysis, some V segments, TRBV6-2 and TRBV6-3 included, were excluded as indistinguishable.

Note on this clone: Antigen specificity is unknown.

This sequence joins TRBV19 and TRBJ1-2, with 9 bases lining up with TRBD1. The sequenced sample was PBMCs. This sequence originates from a boy between 5 and 17 years old in good health and CMV-seronegative. CDR3 coding DNA: TGTGCCAGTAACGAGCCGGGACAGGGCTATGGCTACACCTTC. As protein: CASNEPGQGYGYTF. The variable domain in full, completed from reference TRBV19 and TRBJ1-2, reads DGGITQSPKYLFRKEGQNVTLSCEQNLNHDAMYWYRQDPGQGLRLIYYSQIVNDFQKGDIAEGYSVSREKKESFPLTVTSAQKNPTAFYLCASNEPGQGYGYTFGSGTRLTVV.